This T cell receptor (beta chain) derives from a study of T cell responses to AZD1222 COVID-19 vaccine. The CDR3 length is 16 residues. CDR1 and CDR2 (germline): MGHRA, YSYEKL. V lost 2 bases, J lost 2 bases, and 12 bases lay in between. Only in-frame clones appear in the TCRdb table, and some are missing; sequencing was by immunoSEQ multiplex PCR. The table lists approximately 50,000 clones, about 86% of them singletons. The rearrangement uses TRBV4-1 and TRBJ2-2; no firm D call. The clonotype was recovered from an adult who received the AZD1222 COVID-19 vaccine. The sample in question was peripheral blood, obtained 28 days after the second AZD1222 dose. The CDR3 here is CASSQPARTNTGELFF. Written as DNA, the CDR3 is TGCGCCAGCAGCCAACCGGCGCGGACCAACACCGGGGAGCTGTTTTTT.